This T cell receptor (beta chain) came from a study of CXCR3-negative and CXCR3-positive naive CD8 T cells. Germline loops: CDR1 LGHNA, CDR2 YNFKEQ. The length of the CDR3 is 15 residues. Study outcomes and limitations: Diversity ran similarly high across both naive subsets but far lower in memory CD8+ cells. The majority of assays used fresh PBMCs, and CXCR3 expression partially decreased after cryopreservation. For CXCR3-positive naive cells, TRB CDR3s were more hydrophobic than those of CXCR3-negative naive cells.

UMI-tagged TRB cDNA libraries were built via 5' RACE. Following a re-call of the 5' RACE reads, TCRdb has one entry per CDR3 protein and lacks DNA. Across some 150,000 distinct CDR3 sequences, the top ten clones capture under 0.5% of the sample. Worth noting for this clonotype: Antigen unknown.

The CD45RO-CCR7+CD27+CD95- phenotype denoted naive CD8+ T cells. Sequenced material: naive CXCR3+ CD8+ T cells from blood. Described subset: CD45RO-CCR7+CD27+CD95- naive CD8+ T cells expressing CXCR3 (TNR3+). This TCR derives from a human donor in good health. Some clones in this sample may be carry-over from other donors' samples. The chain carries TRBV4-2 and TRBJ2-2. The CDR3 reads CASSQDPGYTGELFF.